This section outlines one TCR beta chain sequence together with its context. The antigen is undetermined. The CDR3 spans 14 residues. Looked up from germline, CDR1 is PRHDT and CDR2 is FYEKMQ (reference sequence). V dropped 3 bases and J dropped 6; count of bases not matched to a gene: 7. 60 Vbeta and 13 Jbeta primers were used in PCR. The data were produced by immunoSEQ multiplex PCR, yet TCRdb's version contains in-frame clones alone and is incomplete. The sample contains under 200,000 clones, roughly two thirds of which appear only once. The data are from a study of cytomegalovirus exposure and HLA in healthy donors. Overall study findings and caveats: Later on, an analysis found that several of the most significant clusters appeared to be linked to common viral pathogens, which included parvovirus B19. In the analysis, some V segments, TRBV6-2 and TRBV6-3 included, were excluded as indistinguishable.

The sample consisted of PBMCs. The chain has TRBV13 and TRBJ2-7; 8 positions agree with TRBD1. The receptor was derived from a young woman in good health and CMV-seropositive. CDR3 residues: CASSFELGQGEQYF. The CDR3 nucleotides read TGTGCCAGCAGCTTTGAATTAGGACAGGGCGAGCAGTACTTC.